This is a list of T cell receptor beta chains from one sample in a study of blood T cell repertoires in COVID-19. Data came from immunoSEQ multiplex PCR; TCRdb stores just in-frame clones and leaves some out. This sample has about 250,000 clones, with 75% to 90% found just once. Source material: PBMCs or T cells enriched from blood (not recorded which). The receptors stem from a woman aged 18 to 35 who had recovered from COVID-19. Both conserved end residues are part of each CDR3. A D gene is named only where the DNA matches it firmly. Clone size is stated in some rows and not others, as once, few, many or a class when expanded.

v_gene	j_gene	d_gene	abundance	CDR3nt	CDR3aa
TRBV2	TRBJ2-2	-	-	TGTGCCAGCACCAGCGACGTCGGGGAGCTGTTTTTT	CASTSDVGELFF
TRBV11-1	TRBJ1-4	TRBD1	-	TGTGCCAGCAGCCGGGACAGGGAAGGTGAAAAACTGTTTTTT	CASSRDREGEKLFF
TRBV11-3	TRBJ2-7	-	-	TGTGCCAGCAGCCCCTGGGCGGGGTCCTACGAGCAGTACTTC	CASSPWAGSYEQYF
TRBV7-8	TRBJ1-1	-	-	TGTGCCAGCAGCTTAGAAGCAGGGTCTGAAGCTTTCTTT	CASSLEAGSEAFF
TRBV9	TRBJ1-6	TRBD1	-	TGTGCCAGCAGCCCAAGGGACAGGGGCACCCTCCACTTT	CASSPRDRGTLHF
TRBV2	TRBJ2-5	TRBD2	-	TGTGCCAGCAGAGCTATAGCGGGGAGGCAAGAGACCCAGTACTTC	CASRAIAGRQETQYF
TRBV7-6	TRBJ2-1	TRBD2	-	TGTGCCAGCAGCGACGCCGGGACTAGTATGCATGAGCAGTTCTTC	CASSDAGTSMHEQFF
TRBV9	TRBJ1-2	-	-	TGTGCCAGCAGCCCCGGGTACGAGACTAACTATGGCTACACCTTC	CASSPGYETNYGYTF
TRBV10-3	TRBJ1-1	-	-	TGTGCCATCAGGCCGGGGGGAGAAGGGGGTAAAACTTTCTTT	CAIRPGGEGGKTFF
TRBV14	TRBJ1-2	-	-	TGTGCCAGCAGCCAAGATCCATCGAGCGGCTATGGCTACACCTTC	CASSQDPSSGYGYTF
TRBV3-1/TRBV3-2	TRBJ1-1	-	-	TGTGCCAGCAGTCTCCTACCGGGTCACACTGAAGCTTTCTTT	CASSLLPGHTEAFF
TRBV5-1	TRBJ2-5	TRBD1	-	TGCGCCAGCAGCTTGTTGGGACAGGAATTCGAGACCCAGTACTTC	CASSLLGQEFETQYF
TRBV7-8	TRBJ1-6	TRBD1	-	TGTGCCAGCAGCGTGACAGGGATCTATAATTCACCCCTCCACTTT	CASSVTGIYNSPLHF
TRBV6-5	TRBJ2-5	-	few	TGTGCCAGCAGTTACTCGAATTTCCTAGGCGAGACCCAGTACTTC	CASSYSNFLGETQYF
TRBV5-1	TRBJ2-1	TRBD2	-	TGCGCCAGCAGCTTGGCCGGGACTAGGTACAATGAGCAGTTCTTC	CASSLAGTRYNEQFF
TRBV13	TRBJ1-6	TRBD1	-	TGTGCCAGCAGCCGGGACAGGGCTCGAAATTCACCCCTCCACTTT	CASSRDRARNSPLHF
TRBV27	TRBJ2-1	-	-	TGTGCCAGCAGTTTCCACAGGGAAGGGAATGAGCAGTTCTTC	CASSFHREGNEQFF
TRBV5-4	TRBJ2-5	TRBD1	once	TGTGCCAGCAGCTCACGACAGGGACAAGAGACCCAGTACTTC	CASSSRQGQETQYF
TRBV6-4	TRBJ2-1	-	once	TGTGCCACCTCGGGACTTATGGGCAATGAGCAGTTCTTC	CATSGLMGNEQFF
TRBV28	TRBJ1-4	-	-	TGTGCCAGCAGTCCCCCCACCGGGTTTGAAAAACTGTTTTTT	CASSPPTGFEKLFF
TRBV19	TRBJ1-2	-	-	TGTGCCAGTACCAGAGTCCAGGGAAATGGCTACACCTTC	CASTRVQGNGYTF
TRBV6-6	TRBJ2-1	TRBD2	once	TGTGCCAGCAGCCGAATCGGGACTAGTCATTCCTACAATGAGCAGTTCTTC	CASSRIGTSHSYNEQFF
TRBV7-9	TRBJ1-2	-	-	TGTGCCAGCAGCCCATCCGTTACAGGCTCCGATATAGCTAACTATGGCTACACCTTC	CASSPSVTGSDIANYGYTF
TRBV5-1	TRBJ1-1	-	once	TGCGCCAGCAGCTTGGGGGGACACAACACTGAAGCTTTCTTT	CASSLGGHNTEAFF
TRBV30	TRBJ2-7	TRBD1	once	TGTGCCTGGAAGGACAGGACGTACGAGCAGTACTTC	CAWKDRTYEQYF
TRBV9	TRBJ1-6	-	-	TGTGCCAGCGGGGGCAGCTCCTATAATTCACCCCTCCACTTT	CASGGSSYNSPLHF
TRBV6-2/TRBV6-3	TRBJ2-3	TRBD2	-	TGTGCCAGCAGTTACTCAGGCGGGGGAGGCGCAGATACGCAGTATTTT	CASSYSGGGGADTQYF
TRBV6-5	TRBJ2-7	TRBD1	once	TGTGCCAGCGACAGGGCCTACGAGCAGTACTTC	CASDRAYEQYF
TRBV11-3	TRBJ1-1	TRBD1	-	TGTGCCAGCAGCACCGGGACAGAAGAAGCTTTCTTT	CASSTGTEEAFF
TRBV12-3/TRBV12-4	TRBJ1-2	-	-	TGTGCCAGCACTTTGGCAGGTTTGGGCTACACCTTC	CASTLAGLGYTF
TRBV2	TRBJ1-1	-	few	TGTGCCAGCAGGGGAGAAGGTGACACTGAAGCTTTCTTT	CASRGEGDTEAFF
TRBV5-5	TRBJ2-7	TRBD1	-	TGTGCCAGCAGCTCTCGAGGACAGGGACCCTACGAGCAGTACTTC	CASSSRGQGPYEQYF
TRBV6-1	TRBJ1-2	TRBD1	-	TGTGCCAGCAGTGAAGTTCCCGGGACAGGGGTTGGCTACACCTTC	CASSEVPGTGVGYTF
TRBV19	TRBJ2-2	TRBD1	-	TGTGCCAGTCAGTACTCTCGGGACAGTGGGACCGGGGAGCTGTTTTTT	CASQYSRDSGTGELFF
TRBV2	TRBJ2-7	-	-	TGTGCCAGCAGGGGGGCTGTCTCCTACGAGCAGTACTTC	CASRGAVSYEQYF
TRBV18	TRBJ2-4	-	-	TGTGCCAGCTCACCACCCAACAGGGAGAACATTCAGTACTTC	CASSPPNRENIQYF
TRBV21-1	TRBJ1-2	-	-	TGTGCCAGCAGCAACCGGGACAGGGGGCAGGTGTATAACTATGGCTACACCTTC	CASSNRDRGQVYNYGYTF
TRBV6-2/TRBV6-3	TRBJ1-5	-	-	TGTGCCAGCAGTGACCCAGGTTATCAGCCCCAGCATTTT	CASSDPGYQPQHF
TRBV28	TRBJ1-2	TRBD1	few	TGTGCCAGCAGTTTACCGACAGGGAACTATGGCTACACCTTC	CASSLPTGNYGYTF